The source of this T cell receptor beta chain is a study of blood T cells in healthy people across ages. General study findings and limits: Observed TCR beta diversity per million T cells went down as age went up. This fall followed a roughly linear course with age.

Each individual donor underwent a draw of about 9.9 milliliters of peripheral blood. A second PCR, run for about 6 to 11 cycles, used a sample-barcoded 5' primer plus a J-beta primer mix. MiXCR, applied by TCRdb to the 5' RACE reads, yields one record per CDR3 protein. The sample consists of 1.5 million to 2 million distinct CDR3 sequences, about 35% of them appearing once. In its sample, this clonotype was seen many times. What it binds is unknown. Germline loops: CDR1 LGHNA, CDR2 YNFKEQ. This CDR3 contains 16 residues. Trimming shortened V by 3 bases and J by 0 bases, and 15 bases separated the two germline ends.

This sequence was found in a woman between 25 and 40 years old in good health. The V and J genes are TRBV4-2 and TRBJ2-7, with a possible D match to TRBD2 (5 bases). What was sequenced was blood. The CDR3 nucleotides read TGTGCCAGCAGCCACTTTTGGGAGTCAAGCTCCTACGAGCAGTACTTC. This encodes CASSHFWESSSYEQYF.